These 32 T cell receptor beta chains were all obtained from the same sample, sequenced in a study of cytomegalovirus exposure and HLA in healthy donors. PCR involved 60 Vbeta and 13 Jbeta primers. Assay used: immunoSEQ multiplex PCR; TCRdb lists only in-frame clones, some missing. This repertoire includes 200,000 to 250,000 clones. Sequencing was carried out using PBMCs. The receptors shown here come from a woman in her twenties or thirties in good health and CMV-seropositive.

V usage is TRBV7-9 and J usage is TRBJ1-6; 10 bases are a match to TRBD1. The CDR3 totals 18 residues. With V trimmed by 4 bases and J by 0 bases, 6 bases remained unmatched. Germline CDR1 SEHNR, CDR2 FQNEAQ (reference sequence). CDR3 residues: CASSSGQGVISYNSPLHF. Written as DNA, the CDR3 is TGTGCCAGCAGCTCCGGACAGGGGGTGATCTCCTATAATTCACCCCTCCACTTT.

The V and J genes are TRBV7-9 and TRBJ1-3, with 7 bases matching TRBD1. Trimming at V came to 2 bases and at J to 0 bases, leaving 4 bases not matched to a gene. CDR3 length: 16 amino acids. Germline V gene data show CDR1 as SEHNR and CDR2 as FQNEAQ (reference sequence). The CDR3 bases are TGTGCCAGCAGCTTAATGGGACAGAGCTCTGGAAACACCATATATTTT. It codes for CASSLMGQSSGNTIYF.

V usage is TRBV19 and J usage is TRBJ1-5, with no clear D. V was cut by 1 base and J by 3 bases, with 13 bases left in between. CDR1 and CDR2 from the germline V gene are LNHDA and SQIVND (reference sequence). The CDR3 contains 16 residues. CDR3 coding DNA: TGTGCCAGTAGTATAGGGCTGTTCAGGAACAATCAGCCCCAGCATTTT. Translated, it gives CASSIGLFRNNQPQHF.

The V and J genes are TRBV6-1 and TRBJ1-1; no firm D call. The CDR3 has 14 residues. The germline V gene has CDR1 MNHNS and CDR2 SASEGT. V gave up 6 bases and J gave up 1 base, with 12 bases separating them. CDR3 loop: CASSGLSRNTEAFF. CDR3 DNA sequence: TGTGCCAGCAGCGGACTGTCTCGGAACACTGAAGCTTTCTTT.

The chain joins TRBV6-6 to TRBJ2-1; 7 bases are a match to TRBD2. Germline CDR1 MNHNY, CDR2 SVGAGI (reference sequence). The CDR3 spans 15 residues. V gave up 6 bases and J gave up 4 bases; unmatched junction bases: 9. CDR3 coding DNA: TGTGCCAGCAGCCCCACTAGCGCGGAGTACAATGAGCAGTTCTTC. It is translated as CASSPTSAEYNEQFF.

The chain employs TRBV5-1 and TRBJ1-6; D possibly corresponds to TRBD1 (6 bases). Deletions cut 4 bases from V and 7 bases from J, with 15 bases between. The germline gives CDR1 SGHRS, CDR2 YFSETQ. The CDR3 is 15 residues long. DNA for the CDR3: TGCGCCAGCAGCGAACAGGGAACTTGGAATTCACCCCTCCACTTT. Translating it yields CASSEQGTWNSPLHF.

The genes are TRBV5-6 and TRBJ1-1, with TRBD1 matching over 8 bases. The junction had 5 bases not matched to a gene; V was cut back by 3 bases and J by 1 base. Per the germline V gene, CDR1 is SGHDT and CDR2 is YYEEEE. This CDR3 contains 15 residues. The CDR3 protein is CASSWGQATNTEAFF. CDR3 nucleotides: TGTGCCAGCAGCTGGGGACAGGCTACGAACACTGAAGCTTTCTTT.

This clone is classed as medium-sized by frequency. The J gene is TRBJ1-6, the V gene TRBV4-2, with 10 bases matching TRBD1. The CDR3 is made up of 19 amino acids. V lost 3 bases to trimming and J lost 0 bases; unmatched junction nucleotides: 8. CDR1 LGHNA and CDR2 YNFKEQ come from the germline V gene. CDR3 coding DNA: TGTGCCAGCAGCCACCCCACGGGACAGGGGAGCTCCTATAATTCACCCCTCCACTTT. Its translation: CASSHPTGQGSSYNSPLHF.

With regard to this clone: The conserved phenylalanine or tryptophan normally closing the CDR3 is absent here, so this likely arose from a read error. This rearrangement joins TRBV13 to TRBJ1-2; 9 positions match TRBD1. V shed 5 bases and J 6 bases; nucleotides not matched to a gene: 7. Germline loops: CDR1 PRHDT, CDR2 FYEKMQ (reference sequence). The length of the CDR3 is 14 residues. The CDR3 reads CASSVNRGQDGYTL. CDR3 nucleotides: TGTGCCAGCAGCGTGAACAGGGGGCAGGATGGCTACACCCTC.

This chain connects TRBV7-7 to TRBJ2-5; 11 bases line up with TRBD2. Germline CDR1 and CDR2: SSHAT and FNYEAQ (reference sequence). This CDR3 region has 15 residues. V gave up 2 bases and J gave up 5 bases; unmatched junction bases: 4. CDR3 sequence (DNA): TGTGCCAGCAGCTTAACGCTAGCGGGAGGCGAGACCCAGTACTTC. It codes for CASSLTLAGGETQYF. Variable domain in full (rest from reference TRBV7-7 and TRBJ2-5): GAGVSQSPRYKVTKRGQDVTLRCDPISSHATLYWYQQALGQGPEFLTYFNYEAQPDKSGLPSDRFSAERPEGSISTLTIQRTEQRDSAMYRCASSLTLAGGETQYFGPGTRLLVL.

The rearrangement links TRBV15 to TRBJ2-6, with TRBD1 as a possible D gene (5 bases). The CDR3 has 17 amino acids. The germline V gene has CDR1 LNHNV and CDR2 YYDKDF (reference sequence). Trimming shortened V by 1 base and J by 0 bases, and 10 bases separated the two germline ends. CDR3 nucleotide sequence: TGTGCCACCAGCAGAGGCAGGGTGGGCTCTGGGGCCAACGTCCTGACTTTC. Residues: CATSRGRVGSGANVLTF. The complete variable domain, with remaining parts taken from reference TRBV15 and TRBJ2-6, reads DAMVIQNPRYQVTQFGKPVTLSCSQTLNHNVMYWYQQKSSQAPKLLFHYYDKDFNNEADTPDNFQSRRPNTSFCFLDIRSPGLGDTAMYLCATSRGRVGSGANVLTFGAGSRLTVL.

In nucleotides, the CDR3 is TGTGCCAGCAGCGCCTGGCGGGGGCCCACTGAAGCTTTCTTT. Its translation: CASSAWRGPTEAFF. The chain joins TRBV9 to TRBJ1-1; D possibly corresponds to TRBD1 (6 bases). Deletions cut 3 bases from V and 4 bases from J, with 13 bases between. The germline V gene encodes CDR1 SGDLS and CDR2 YYNGEE. This CDR3 contains 14 residues.

V is TRBV13 and J is TRBJ1-1; 7 bases map to TRBD1. CDR3 length equals 18 residues. V was clipped by 6 bases and J by 4 bases; unmatched bases: 20. In germline, CDR1 is PRHDT, CDR2 FYEKMQ (reference sequence). CDR3 bases: TGTGCCAGCAGGAGACCCCACTTGAGAGGGGGCTCAGGCACTGAAGCTTTCTTT. Translation: CASRRPHLRGGSGTEAFF. Full variable domain (outside the CDR3, taken from reference TRBV13 and TRBJ1-1): AAGVIQSPRHLIKEKRETATLKCYPIPRHDTVYWYQQGPGQDPQFLISFYEKMQSDKGSIPDRFSAQQFSDYHSELNMSSLELGDSALYFCASRRPHLRGGSGTEAFFGQGTRLTVV.

This chain joins TRBV28 and TRBJ1-2; the match to TRBD1 covers 7 bases. Germline V CDR1 and CDR2: MDHEN, SYDVKM. The CDR3 runs to 15 residues. V lost 5 bases and J lost 4; bases outside the gene matches: 10. Written as DNA, the CDR3 is TGTGCCAGCAGTCACCAGGGGGTGAGAGTCTATGGCTACACCTTC. Translation: CASSHQGVRVYGYTF.

This rearrangement joins TRBV28 to TRBJ1-5; 7 positions match TRBD1. The CDR3 sequence is 16 residues long. The germline V gene encodes CDR1 MDHEN and CDR2 SYDVKM. V lost 5 bases, J lost 0 bases, and 7 bases stayed unmatched. CDR3 DNA: TGTGCCAGCAGTGGGAGACAGGGTTATAGCAATCAGCCCCAGCATTTT. This gives the protein CASSGRQGYSNQPQHF.

The rearrangement joins TRBV29-1 to TRBJ1-4, with a tentative D call TRBD1 (5 bases). The CDR3 totals 13 residues. V was pared by 4 bases and J by 0 bases, with 6 bases between. The germline V gene has CDR1 SQVTM and CDR2 ANQGSEA. The CDR3 here is CSVAGATNEKLFF. CDR3 DNA: TGCAGCGTTGCGGGGGCAACTAATGAAAAACTGTTTTTT.

The rearrangement joins TRBV6-6 to TRBJ2-7; D may be TRBD2 (6 bases). Germline CDR1 MNHNY, CDR2 SVGAGI (reference sequence). V lost 6 bases and J 4 bases, leaving 19 bases between the germline ends. The length of the CDR3 is 15 residues. CDR3 sequence (DNA): TGTGCCAGCAGCCCCAGTCCCGGGGGACGGTACGAGCAGTACTTC. As protein: CASSPSPGGRYEQYF.

The rearrangement uses TRBV5-1 and TRBJ1-2, with TRBD1 matching over 9 bases. Germline CDR1 SGHRS, CDR2 YFSETQ. This CDR3 has 16 amino acids. The V gene end was trimmed by 4 bases and the J gene end by 4 bases; junction bases not matched to a gene: 11. In nucleotides, the CDR3 is TGCGCCAGCAGCGAACAGGGGGCGGGGGTGCTCTATGGCTACACCTTC. Translated: CASSEQGAGVLYGYTF.

V is TRBV10-1 and J is TRBJ2-3; 10 positions agree with TRBD1. J was trimmed by 3 bases and V by 4 bases; bases with no gene match: 1. There are 14 residues in the CDR3. Germline V gene data show CDR1 as WNHNN and CDR2 as SYGVQD (reference sequence). CDR3 loop: CASSADRGTDTQYF. CDR3 DNA: TGCGCCAGCAGTGCGGACAGGGGGACAGATACGCAGTATTTT.

V is TRBV15 and J is TRBJ2-3, with a possible D match to TRBD2 (6 bases). V lost 1 base to trimming and J lost 4 bases, with 15 bases between them. The length of the CDR3 is 16 residues. The V gene's germline CDR1 is LNHNV and CDR2 YYDKDF (reference sequence). The CDR3 region is CATSRGVGGGPDTQYF. CDR3 sequence (DNA): TGTGCCACCAGCAGAGGAGTCGGGGGAGGACCAGATACGCAGTATTTT.

This chain links TRBV11-2 with TRBJ2-3, with D possibly being TRBD1 (6 bases). CDR1 and CDR2 (germline): SGHAT, FQNNGV. The CDR3 sequence is 16 residues long. V lost 5 bases to trimming and J lost 0 bases, with 15 bases between them. The CDR3 bases are TGTGCCAGCAGCACGGGACACCTCTTTAGCACAGATACGCAGTATTTT. Encoded protein: CASSTGHLFSTDTQYF.

The genes are TRBV7-2 and TRBJ1-1; TRBD1 might be the D (5 bases). Germline CDR1 and CDR2: SGHTA and FQGNSA. Trimming removed 0 bases from V and 6 bases from J, with 11 bases in between. The CDR3 has 14 residues. DNA for the CDR3: TGTGCCAGCAGCTTAGCGCTGCAGGGCGCTGAAGCTTTCTTT. Amino acid sequence: CASSLALQGAEAFF.

This chain links TRBV5-1 with TRBJ2-5; D gene unclear. CDR3 length: 14 amino acids. CDR1 and CDR2 from the germline V gene are SGHRS and YFSETQ. Between the trimmed V and J ends, which lost 0 bases and 5 bases, there was a span of 11 bases. CDR3: CASSLGLLRETQYF. CDR3 bases: TGCGCCAGCAGCTTGGGACTCCTACGGGAGACCCAGTACTTC.

This chain joins TRBV7-9 and TRBJ1-4, with D possibly matching TRBD1 (5 bases). Deletions cut 1 base from V and 4 bases from J, with 10 bases between. Germline V lookup: CDR1 SEHNR, CDR2 FQNEAQ (reference sequence). The CDR3 runs 15 residues. CDR3 protein: CASSLGGTLNEKLFF. The DNA of the CDR3 is TGTGCCAGCAGCTTAGGCGGGACCCTTAATGAAAAACTGTTTTTT.

The chain links TRBV4-3 to TRBJ1-1; tentative D call: TRBD1 (6 bases). With 3 bases removed from V and 11 bases from J, the gap between germline ends came to 13 bases. The CDR3 extends over 12 amino acids. Germline V gene sequence: CDR1 LGHNA, CDR2 YSLEER. The CDR3 coding sequence is TGCGCCAGCAGCCATCGCCAGGGGCAGGCTTTCTTT. Translating it yields CASSHRQGQAFF.

The chain couples TRBV18 to TRBJ1-2; 10 nucleotides match TRBD1. Germline loops: CDR1 KGHSH, CDR2 LQKENI. J gave up 2 bases and V 3 bases, and 12 bases lay outside the gene matches. The CDR3 spans 18 residues. The CDR3 coding sequence is TGTGCCAGCTCACCGTTGGCGAGACAGGGGGCAGAAAACTATGGCTACACCTTC. Translated: CASSPLARQGAENYGYTF.

The chain employs TRBV6-1 and TRBJ1-6; D may be TRBD1 (6 bases). This CDR3 spans 15 amino acids. The V gene's germline CDR1 is MNHNS and CDR2 SASEGT. Trimming pared 2 bases from V and 7 bases from J, leaving 12 bases between. CDR3 sequence: CASSELPGQNSPLHF. As DNA, the CDR3 is TGTGCCAGCAGTGAACTTCCGGGACAAAATTCACCCCTCCACTTT.

V usage is TRBV2 and J usage is TRBJ1-2, with D maybe TRBD1 (5 bases). Germline CDR1 is SNHLY and CDR2 is FYNNEI. CDR3 length equals 13 residues. The CDR3 bases are TGTGCGGGGTCGGGCAGGGAAAACTATGGCTACACCTTC. Translating gives CAGSGRENYGYTF.

The chain uses TRBV14 and TRBJ1-4; TRBD1 might be the D (6 bases). The CDR3 loop spans 15 amino acids. V was clipped by 4 bases and J by 6 bases, with 15 bases between them. Germline V gene lookup returns CDR1 SGHDN and CDR2 FVKESK. The CDR3 DNA reads TGTGCCAGCAGCCGAACAGGGAACAGGGATGAAAAACTGTTTTTT. This gives the protein CASSRTGNRDEKLFF.

The chain couples TRBV5-6 to TRBJ1-1; D unclear. Per the germline V gene, CDR1 is SGHDT and CDR2 is YYEEEE. The V end lost 1 base, the J end lost 8 bases, and 9 bases lay between the germline ends. This CDR3 comprises 12 residues. CDR3 region: CASSLMFQEAFF. CDR3 nucleotides: TGTGCCAGCAGCTTGATGTTTCAGGAAGCTTTCTTT.

The chain combines TRBV10-3 with TRBJ2-7, with 9 bases matching TRBD1. Per germline, CDR1 ENHRY and CDR2 SYGVKD. The junction had 4 bases not matched to a gene; V was cut back by 4 bases and J by 3 bases. This CDR3 is built from 14 residues. The CDR3 coding sequence is TGTGCCATCAGTGGGGGACAGGGTTACTACGAGCAGTACTTC. Translated, it gives CAISGGQGYYEQYF.

The chain uses TRBV6-5 and TRBJ2-7; tentative D call: TRBD1 (5 bases). CDR3 length: 12 amino acids. CDR1 is MNHEY, CDR2 SVGAGI, per germline. V lost 8 bases and J lost 6, with 14 bases in between. Written as DNA, the CDR3 is TGTGCCAGCGAGCAGGGTTGGTCCGAGCAGTACTTC. Protein product: CASEQGWSEQYF.